These 5 T cell receptor beta chains were sequenced from one sample in a study of control samples from healthy donors and cancer patients. The protocol was immunoSEQ multiplex PCR, while the TCRdb copy is restricted to in-frame clones and leaves out a portion. In the table there are 170,000 or so clones, around 94% of which are singletons. Specimen: blood. The origin of the receptors is a woman under 30 in good health.

The gene calls are TRBV27 and TRBJ1-5; a weak D match, TRBD1 (6 bases). Trimming removed 0 bases at V and 6 bases at J, with 9 bases between. This CDR3 spans 14 amino acids. CDR1 and CDR2 from the germline V gene are MNHEY and SMNVEV (reference sequence). CDR3 region: CASSLSGGAQPQHF. CDR3 bases: TGTGCCAGCAGTTTATCGGGGGGGGCTCAGCCCCAGCATTTT.

The chain joins TRBV27 to TRBJ1-6, with 8 bases aligning to TRBD1. CDR3 length equals 13 residues. V shed 3 bases, J shed 13 bases, and the junction held 5 bases outside the gene matches. Germline values: CDR1 MNHEY, CDR2 SMNVEV (reference sequence). The CDR3 region has the DNA TGTGCCAGCAGTTTTACAGGGGACAGGCCCCTCCACTTT. It encodes CASSFTGDRPLHF.

The gene calls are TRBV6-5 and TRBJ2-5; TRBD2 might be the D (6 bases). The germline V gene has CDR1 MNHEY and CDR2 SVGAGI. Trimming removed 6 bases from V and 1 base from J, with 15 bases in between. This CDR3 is built from 15 residues. Here the CDR3 reads CASSPTRGIQETQYF. In DNA form, the CDR3 reads TGTGCCAGCAGCCCAACTCGGGGGATCCAAGAGACCCAGTACTTC.

The chain has TRBV2 and TRBJ2-1; 7 bases are shared with TRBD2. The V segment lost 4 bases and the J segment 1 base; nucleotides outside the gene matches: 16. In germline, CDR1 is SNHLY, CDR2 FYNNEI. The length of the CDR3 is 19 residues. For the CDR3, the DNA is TGTGCCAGCAGTGGTCAGAGAACCCTATGGGGGGGTTCCTACAATGAGCAGTTCTTC. Translation: CASSGQRTLWGGSYNEQFF.

This chain links TRBV5-6 with TRBJ1-2, with a possible D match to TRBD1 (5 bases). V shed 0 bases and J shed 5 bases, with 11 bases lying between them. Germline assignment: CDR1 SGHDT and CDR2 YYEEEE. This CDR3 has 14 residues. CDR3 DNA sequence: TGTGCCAGCAGCTTGGGAGGGGTTGAGTATGGCTACACCTTC. Translating gives CASSLGGVEYGYTF.